This T cell receptor (beta chain) came from a study of cytomegalovirus exposure and HLA in healthy donors. As regards this clone: Its cognate antigen is unknown.

Both 60 Vbeta primers and 13 Jbeta primers went into the PCR. Data came from immunoSEQ multiplex PCR; TCRdb stores just in-frame clones and leaves some out. The table shows 100,000 to 150,000 clones, with around four fifths occurring only once. General study results and limits: One variant, a missense change in DCLRE1C, was linked in a later analysis to TCR beta V- and J-gene trimming. Researchers reported that three CMV-associated chains were confirmed in vitro as CMV antigen-specific. The authors listed 164 TCR beta chains as cytomegalovirus-associated.

This CDR3 comprises 14 residues. Trimming shortened V by 2 bases and J by 5 bases, and 10 bases separated the two germline ends. In germline, CDR1 is MGHRA, CDR2 YSYEKL. The receptor's source is a boy between 10 and 17 years old in good health and CMV-seronegative. The rearrangement uses TRBV4-1 and TRBJ1-5; D is unresolved. What was sequenced was PBMCs. In nucleotides, the CDR3 is TGCGCCAGCAGCCAAACTGAGGGATATCAGCCCCAGCATTTT. This sequence encodes CASSQTEGYQPQHF.